This note documents a single T cell receptor (beta chain) sequence. No antigen is known for it. Each CDR3 protein gets one entry after TCRdb re-called the reads with MiXCR. The repertoire holds 80,000 or so distinct CDR3 sequences, with more than 20% as singletons. This sample was taken from a study of T cell repertoires in cytomegalovirus infection. Trimming cost V 1 base and J 1 base, with 4 bases left between them. The CDR3 covers 12 residues. Germline CDR1 and CDR2: GTSNPN and SVGIG (reference sequence). Sequencing was performed on CD8+ T cells from cultured PBMCs, taken from culture after CMV antigen stimulation. The rearrangement links TRBV30 to TRBJ1-1; D unclear. The TCR comes from a human donor in good health (CMV status not recorded). Some clones in this sample may be carry-over from other donors' samples. This chain's CDR3 is CAWSDGNTEAFF. Here the CDR3 DNA reads TGTGCCTGGAGTGATGGGAACACTGAAGCTTTCTTT.